Below are 18 T cell receptor beta chains sequenced from a single sample in a study of CD8+CD57+ T cells in acquired aplastic anemia. Flow cytometry had shown expanded CD8+CD57+ cells in the patients chosen for sequencing. TCR beta VDJ and CDR3 were profiled, and genomic DNA was the template. TCRdb independently ran MiXCR on the reads; one entry per CDR3 protein. This sample has roughly 160,000 distinct CDR3 sequences; around 48% occur once, and the top ten carry about 3%. Sequences were obtained from sorted CD4+, CD8+, or CD8+CD57+ T cells (not recorded which) from PBMCs. The receptors shown here come from a human donor with aplastic anemia.

A note on this clonotype: Since a much larger clone is just one base distant, this may be a read error. The CDR3 ends on some other residue instead of the conserved phenylalanine or tryptophan, so this is likely a read error. V and J are TRBV6-1 and TRBJ2-3, with TRBD1 matching 7 bases. The J segment lost 2 bases and the V segment lost 7 bases, leaving 6 bases of the junction unmatched. There are 14 residues in the CDR3. The germline V gene has CDR1 MNHNS and CDR2 SASEGT. The CDR3 nucleotides are TGTGCCAGCACCACAGGGGTATCCACAGATACGCAGTATCTT. This sequence encodes CASTTGVSTDTQYL.

In its sample, this clonotype was seen many times. V and J are TRBV6-1 and TRBJ1-5; a possible D gene is TRBD1 (5 bases). CDR3 length: 14 residues. CDR1 is MNHNS and CDR2 is SASEGT in the germline V gene. The V end lost 9 bases, the J end lost 0 bases, and 12 bases lay between the germline ends. This chain's CDR3 is CASQGPHSNQPQHF. DNA for the CDR3: TGTGCCAGTCAGGGTCCTCATAGCAATCAGCCCCAGCATTTT.

There are many counts of this clonotype. The gene calls are TRBV19 and TRBJ1-1; D possibly corresponds to TRBD1 (5 bases). Trimming pared 6 bases from V and 1 base from J, leaving 12 bases between. The CDR3 totals 14 residues. Per the germline V gene, CDR1 is LNHDA and CDR2 is SQIVND (reference sequence). The DNA for the CDR3 is TGTGCCAGTAGCCCGGGACCGGAGAACACTGAAGCTTTCTTT. Protein sequence: CASSPGPENTEAFF.

This clonotype was observed at least ten times. This chain uses TRBV9 with TRBJ2-1; D tentatively reads TRBD1 or TRBD2 (5 bases each). CDR3 length equals 15 residues. V lost 0 bases and J lost 8, with 15 bases in between. CDR1 SGDLS and CDR2 YYNGEE come from the germline V gene. CDR3 protein: CASSVGDPNLHEQFF. CDR3 nucleotide sequence: TGTGCCAGCAGCGTAGGGGACCCAAACCTTCATGAGCAGTTCTTC.

This clonotype was found many times. Here the CDR3 reads CASSQGASGWIDEQFF. DNA for the CDR3: TGTGCCAGCAGCCAAGGGGCTAGCGGGTGGATCGATGAGCAGTTCTTC. The chain recombines TRBV14 with TRBJ2-1; 8 bases map to TRBD2. Unmatched junction bases numbered 10, after V lost 1 base and J lost 8 bases. CDR1 and CDR2 (germline): SGHDN, FVKESK. The CDR3 has 16 residues.

The chain recombines TRBV15 with TRBJ1-3; D remains unclear. The V and J ends lost 6 bases and 3 bases respectively, with 12 bases between them. The CDR3 is 14 residues long. The V gene's germline CDR1 is LNHNV and CDR2 YYDKDF (reference sequence). The CDR3 reads CATRVGLNGNTIYF. CDR3 DNA: TGTGCCACCAGGGTGGGGTTGAATGGAAACACCATATATTTT.

This clonotype has only a few counts. The chain is built from TRBV24-1 and TRBJ2-3, with D possibly TRBD1 on 6 matching bases. V was shortened by 4 bases and J by 6 bases, with 16 bases between the two germline ends. Germline V gene data show CDR1 as KGHDR and CDR2 as SFDVKD. This CDR3 has 15 amino acids. CDR3 nucleotide sequence: TGTGCCACCAGTGAATCGCAGGGGATAGTGGATACGCAGTATTTT. Translation gives CATSESQGIVDTQYF.

This clonotype was picked up a small number of times. A much larger clone is a single base away; this may be a read error. The rearrangement uses TRBV9 and TRBJ1-5; D remains ambiguous. Germline V gene data show CDR1 as SGDLS and CDR2 as YYNGEE. The CDR3 has 14 amino acids. CDR3 in amino acids: CASNVGVGGQPQHF. The CDR3 DNA is TGTGCCAGCAACGTAGGTGTGGGAGGGCAGCCCCAGCATTTT.

The chain employs TRBV6-1 and TRBJ2-1; no reliable D call. Trimming pared 4 bases from V and 7 bases from J, leaving 8 bases between. The CDR3 consists of 12 residues. Germline V CDR1 and CDR2: MNHNS, SASEGT. CDR3 residues: CASSGTANEQFF. CDR3 bases: TGTGCCAGCAGTGGGACCGCGAATGAGCAGTTCTTC.

In its sample, this clonotype was seen many times. The V and J genes are TRBV7-2 and TRBJ2-7; D is undetermined. The germline V gene encodes CDR1 SGHTA and CDR2 FQGNSA. CDR3 length: 11 amino acids. Trimming removed 3 bases from V and 6 bases from J, with 6 bases in between. The CDR3 sequence: CASSFSGEQYF. The CDR3 region has the DNA TGTGCCAGCAGCTTTTCTGGCGAGCAGTACTTC.

This clonotype was detected ten times or more. V and J are TRBV6-1 and TRBJ2-1, with D perhaps matching TRBD1 (6 bases). The CDR3 has 15 amino acids. CDR1 and CDR2 from the germline V gene are MNHNS and SASEGT. Trimming stripped 7 bases from V and 0 bases from J, with 13 bases between. In DNA form, the CDR3 reads TGTGCCAGCACGAGGGACATCCGCTCCTACAATGAGCAGTTCTTC. Its translation is CASTRDIRSYNEQFF.

This clonotype has more than one count but fewer than ten. The genes are TRBV14 and TRBJ1-2; D remains ambiguous. This CDR3 is built from 12 residues. Germline lookup yields CDR1 SGHDN and CDR2 FVKESK. The V and J ends lost 3 bases and 4 bases respectively, with 6 bases between them. The CDR3: CASSQDRYGYTF. The DNA for the CDR3 is TGTGCCAGCAGCCAGGATCGCTATGGCTACACCTTC.

This clonotype occurred once. A read error is likely, as this CDR3 ends without the conserved phenylalanine or tryptophan. This chain uses TRBV7-3 with TRBJ1-1; D may be TRBD1 (6 bases). The CDR3 is made up of 15 amino acids. V lost 6 bases to trimming and J lost 0 bases, with 14 bases between them. The germline V gene has CDR1 SGHTA and CDR2 FQGTGA. The CDR3: CASRETGHLNTEAFS. The CDR3 nucleotides are TGTGCCAGCAGGGAGACGGGACATTTGAACACTGAAGCTTTCTCT.

In this sample, this clonotype turned up many times. The genes are TRBV2 and TRBJ1-2; 9 bases map to TRBD1. The germline V gene encodes CDR1 SNHLY and CDR2 FYNNEI. Trimming took 8 bases from V and 2 from J; bases not matched to a gene: 9. The CDR3 consists of 15 residues. DNA of the CDR3: TGTGCCAGCGGGGACAGGGCCGCTGGCAACTATGGCTACACCTTC. Its translation: CASGDRAAGNYGYTF. Together with reference TRBV2 and TRBJ1-2, the CDR3 gives the full variable domain: EPEVTQTPSHQVTQMGQEVILRCVPISNHLYFYWYRQILGQKVEFLVSFYNNEISEKSEIFDDQFSVERPDGSNFTLKIRSTKLEDSAMYFCASGDRAAGNYGYTFGSGTRLTVV.

Points on this clonotype: This may arise from a read error, as a much more abundant clone is one base away. This sequence joins TRBV30 and TRBJ2-5; D possibly uses TRBD1 or TRBD2 (6 bases each). Trimming removed 6 bases at V and 4 bases at J, with 12 bases between. The CDR3 totals 12 residues. CDR1 and CDR2 (germline): GTSNPN, SVGIG (reference sequence). CDR3 sequence (DNA): TGTGCCTGCGATGGAGGGGGAGAGACCCAGTACTTC. Protein sequence: CACDGGGETQYF.

This clonotype was detected a few times. The gene calls are TRBV12-3 or TRBV12-4 and TRBJ1-5; 10 bases match TRBD1. J gave up 3 bases and V 1 base, and 6 bases lay outside the gene matches. The CDR3 contains 17 residues. CDR3 DNA: TGTGCCAGCAGTTTAGTGACAGGGGGCAATTACAATCAGCCCCAGCATTTT. Translated: CASSLVTGGNYNQPQHF.

This rearrangement joins TRBV19 to TRBJ2-7; possibly TRBD2 for D (5 bases). Germline V gene sequence: CDR1 LNHDA, CDR2 SQIVND (reference sequence). Trimming took off 5 bases at V and 4 bases at J, with 12 bases between the two ends. This CDR3 has 13 amino acids. DNA for the CDR3: TGTGCCAGTAGTTACAAGGGAGTATACGAGCAGTACTTC. This encodes CASSYKGVYEQYF.

This sequence joins TRBV29-1 and TRBJ2-1, with 8 bases aligning to TRBD2. Germline CDR1 and CDR2: SQVTM and ANQGSEA. Trimming at V came to 5 bases and at J to 7 bases, leaving 10 bases not matched to a gene. The CDR3 has 14 residues. The CDR3 bases are TGCAGCGTTCTCCTAGCGGGTACCTTTAATGAGCAGTTCTTC. Translating it yields CSVLLAGTFNEQFF.